Only one count was recorded for the clone carrying this T cell receptor beta chain. Its antigen remains unknown. Germline V gene sequence: CDR1 KGHSH, CDR2 LQKENI. This CDR3 spans 13 amino acids. Trimming pared 2 bases from V and 6 bases from J, leaving 8 bases between. Generated by immunoSEQ multiplex PCR, the TCRdb table keeps only in-frame clones and is missing some. The sample records over 120,000 clones, roughly 89% being singletons. The data originate from a study of T cell responses to AZD1222 COVID-19 vaccine. Study-level results: In a largely white British group with more females than males, clonal diversity was possibly underestimated. Recipients of two AZD1222 doses showed rising Spike-specific TCR breadth and depth. CD4 TCRs linked to vaccination spanned spike, dominating at 160-218 and 743-854.

Second doses that came at about 4 or about 12 weeks were put together. The material was peripheral blood, obtained 28 days after the second AZD1222 dose. The receptor was isolated from an adult who received the AZD1222 COVID-19 vaccine. The V call is TRBV18, the J call TRBJ1-5; D unclear. Here the CDR3 reads CASSPGSPQPQHF. DNA of the CDR3: TGTGCCAGCTCACCAGGATCGCCTCAGCCCCAGCATTTT. The full variable domain, in which reference TRBV18 and TRBJ1-5 provide the parts outside the CDR3, is NAGVMQNPRHLVRRRGQEARLRCSPMKGHSHVYWYRQLPEEGLKFMVYLQKENIIDESGMPKERFSAEFPKEGPSILRIQQVVRGDSAAYFCASSPGSPQPQHFGDGTRLSIL.